A selection of T cell receptor beta chains follows, all from one sample in a study of regulatory T cells in long-lasting Graves disease. TCRdb re-called the multiplex PCR reads through MiXCR, storing one row per CDR3 protein. The profile covers 540,000 or so distinct CDR3 sequences, with roughly 13% appearing a single time and 10% taken by the ten largest. This sample was shared with a second study, whose subject was T cells in Graves' hyperthyroidism and ophthalmopathy.

Material: peripheral blood mononuclear cells (PBMCs), obtained at new diagnosis, from a patient treated with antithyroid drugs. Source of these receptors: a young man with Graves disease. Both conserved end residues are part of each CDR3. The D gene is left open where the match is weak. Size values are once, few and many counts, or a class for expanded clones, and some rows have none.

>15|TRBV18|TRBJ2-7|many|-
TGTGCCAGCTCACCACCCTCGGGGGATGGGTACGAGCAGTACTTC
CASSPPSGDGYEQYF
>15|TRBV11-3|TRBJ2-7|many|-
TGTGCCAGCAGCCTCTCGTCGGGAGACTCCTACGAGCAGTACTTC
CASSLSSGDSYEQYF
>15|TRBV20-1|TRBJ2-5|-|-
TGCAGTGAAACCTACGGAGGACAGAACCAAGAGACCCAGTACTTC
CSETYGGQNQETQYF
>15|TRBV7-2|TRBJ1-4|-|-
TGTGCCAGCAGCCCCCAAGGCACGACTCGTGAAAAACTGTTTTTT
CASSPQGTTREKLFF
>14|TRBV20-1|TRBJ2-1|few|-
TGCAGTGCTCCGAGACACAGATCAAACAATGAGCAGTTCTTC
CSAPRHRSNNEQFF
>14|TRBV20-1|TRBJ1-1|many|-
TGCAGTGCTAGAGTGGGGGGAGCCAACACTGAAGCTTTCTTT
CSARVGGANTEAFF
>16|TRBV29-1|TRBJ2-6|few|TRBD1
TGCAGCGTCCGGGACAGGGGGTCGGGCGGGGCCAACGTCCTGACTTTC
CSVRDRGSGGANVLTF
>13|TRBV6-2/TRBV6-3|TRBJ2-1|many|-
TGTGCCAGCAGTTACTCTTTAGAAAATGAGCAGTTCTTC
CASSYSLENEQFF
>14|TRBV7-9|TRBJ1-5|-|-
TGTGCCAGCAGCTTTTGGGGAGACAATCAGCCCCAGCATTTT
CASSFWGDNQPQHF
>15|TRBV9|TRBJ2-6|few|-
TGTGCCAGCAGCGTAAGTGGTTCTGGGGCCAACGTCCTGACTTTC
CASSVSGSGANVLTF
>13|TRBV11-3|TRBJ2-3|many|-
TGTGCCAGCAGCTCCCGACGATCGGATACGCAGTATTTT
CASSSRRSDTQYF
>13|TRBV20-1|TRBJ1-3|few|TRBD1
TGCAGTTATGAGGGGGCCGATGGAAACACCATATATTTT
CSYEGADGNTIYF
>17|TRBV12-3/TRBV12-4|TRBJ1-2|few|TRBD1
TGTGCCAGCACCCTACTCCCTCCTCGTGACAGGGAAAATGGCTACACCTTC
CASTLLPPRDRENGYTF
>17|TRBV7-2|TRBJ2-5|many|TRBD2
TGTGCCAGCAGCCCCTCCAGGGCGGGAGGGTTAAGGCAGACCCAGTACTTC
CASSPSRAGGLRQTQYF
>16|TRBV6-5|TRBJ1-3|many|-
TGTGCCAGCAGTTACTCGACTGCCGCTTCTGGAAACACCATATATTTT
CASSYSTAASGNTIYF